The 21 T cell receptor beta chains below were found in one sample sequenced in a study of CD8 T cells in ankylosing spondylitis. TCRdb analysed the 5' RACE reads with MiXCR anew, one entry per CDR3 protein. Of 100,000 to 150,000 distinct CDR3 sequences in the sample, 6.5% to 9% were seen once. The sample consisted of blood, either unsorted or a sorted T cell fraction (not recorded which). The source is a male donor with ankylosing spondylitis or in good health (not recorded which).

The genes are TRBV27 and TRBJ2-1; TRBD1 matches 9 bases. The V gene's germline CDR1 is MNHEY and CDR2 SMNVEV (reference sequence). The CDR3 is made up of 14 amino acids. V trimming: 5 bases; J trimming: 9 bases; junction bases outside the gene matches: 8. DNA for the CDR3: TGTGCCAGCAGTATCCCGGGACAGGGTACTGAGCAGTTCTTC. Translating gives CASSIPGQGTEQFF.

In its sample, this clonotype was seen many times. CDR3 residues: CSAPDTGNEKLFF. In DNA form, the CDR3 reads TGCAGTGCTCCCGACACCGGTAATGAAAAACTGTTTTTT. The V gene is TRBV20-1, the J gene TRBJ1-4; D is ambiguous. The CDR3 has 13 residues. The V end lost 5 bases, the J end lost 4 bases, and 11 bases lay between the germline ends. Germline CDR1 reads DFQATT; CDR2 reads SNEGSKA (reference sequence).

This clonotype occurred many times. This chain links TRBV2 with TRBJ1-2, with 9 bases lining up with TRBD1. Trimming removed 6 bases from V and 6 bases from J; junction bases left unmatched: 11. CDR1 is SNHLY and CDR2 is FYNNEI in the germline V gene. The length of the CDR3 is 15 residues. CDR3 nucleotides: TGTGCCAGCAGCGTATATATGGGACAGGGTGATGGCTACACCTTC. The encoded protein is CASSVYMGQGDGYTF.

This clonotype was detected many times. The chain uses TRBV5-5 and TRBJ1-1; D ambiguous. The CDR3 covers 12 residues. Germline CDR1 SGHKS, CDR2 YYEKEE (reference sequence). Trimming shortened V by 3 bases and J by 4 bases, and 7 bases separated the two germline ends. CDR3 DNA sequence: TGTGCCAGCAGCTCCCGTGGCACTGAAGCTTTCTTT. As protein: CASSSRGTEAFF.

This clonotype was seen repeatedly, ten times or more. The V gene is TRBV24-1, the J gene TRBJ2-1; TRBD2 aligns across 7 bases. The CDR3 spans 16 residues. Germline loops: CDR1 KGHDR, CDR2 SFDVKD. Unmatched junction bases numbered 5, after V lost 3 bases and J lost 1 base. CDR3 residues: CATSDGAGSSYNEQFF. CDR3 DNA: TGTGCCACCAGTGATGGAGCGGGGAGTTCCTACAATGAGCAGTTCTTC.

This clonotype was recorded many times. V is TRBV29-1 and J is TRBJ2-7; 9 nucleotides line up with TRBD1. This CDR3 comprises 12 residues. The germline CDR1 and CDR2 sequences are SQVTM and ANQGSEA. Losses at the gene ends were 6 bases for V and 7 bases for J; bases not matched to a gene: 7. Written as DNA, the CDR3 is TGCAGCGTGGGACAGGGAGGTCCAGAGCAGTACTTC. Translation gives CSVGQGGPEQYF.

The sample holds many counts of this clonotype. This chain links TRBV5-1 with TRBJ2-1; D possibly corresponds to TRBD2 (5 bases). The CDR3 sequence is 12 residues long. V lost 5 bases and J lost 7, with 10 bases in between. CDR1 and CDR2 (germline): SGHRS, YFSETQ. The CDR3 protein is CASSFGENEQFF. The CDR3 region has the DNA TGCGCCAGCAGTTTCGGGGAGAATGAGCAGTTCTTC.

This clonotype has a count of ten or more. The V gene is TRBV5-1, the J gene TRBJ1-1, with 7 bases matching TRBD1. The V segment lost 3 bases and the J segment 7 bases; nucleotides outside the gene matches: 12. Germline-derived CDR1 and CDR2 are SGHRS and YFSETQ. This CDR3 is built from 15 residues. CDR3 loop: CASSSTGTDVNEAFF. The CDR3 coding sequence is TGCGCCAGCAGCTCTACCGGGACAGACGTTAATGAAGCTTTCTTT.

There are many counts of this clonotype. The chain is built from TRBV5-1 and TRBJ2-3; maybe TRBD2 (8 bases). The germline gives CDR1 SGHRS, CDR2 YFSETQ. V was trimmed by 0 bases and J by 1 base, leaving 15 bases between them. CDR3 length: 17 residues. The CDR3 sequence is CASSLGRGGQRTDTQYF. CDR3 sequence (DNA): TGCGCCAGCAGCTTGGGCCGGGGGGGACAGCGCACAGATACGCAGTATTTT.

Only a few counts were recorded for this clonotype. The chain is built from TRBV7-2 and TRBJ1-1; 8 bases agree with TRBD1. Germline V gene sequence: CDR1 SGHTA, CDR2 FQGNSA. Trimming removed 1 base from V and 6 bases from J; junction bases left unmatched: 7. This CDR3 spans 15 amino acids. CDR3 DNA sequence: TGTGCCAGCAGCTTAGGGGGCAGGGGGCCCGCTGAAGCTTTCTTT. Amino acid sequence: CASSLGGRGPAEAFF.

Many counts were recorded for this clonotype. The V call is TRBV28, the J call TRBJ2-5, with TRBD2 as a possible D gene (5 bases). This CDR3 comprises 14 residues. The germline V gene has CDR1 MDHEN and CDR2 SYDVKM. V was pared by 3 bases and J by 5 bases, with 13 bases between. In DNA form, the CDR3 reads TGTGCCAGCAGTTTCCTCCGGGGTGGTGAGACCCAGTACTTC. Translated: CASSFLRGGETQYF.

This clonotype was seen ten or more times. The rearrangement links TRBV12-3 or TRBV12-4 to TRBJ2-7; maybe TRBD1 (7 bases). The V gene lost 4 bases and the J gene lost 0 bases, with 16 bases spanning the gap. The CDR3 runs to 16 residues. The CDR3 DNA sequence: TGTGCCAGCAGTTGGGGGGACAGTTACACCTCCTACGAGCAGTACTTC. Translating it yields CASSWGDSYTSYEQYF.

This clonotype was recorded at least ten times. J is TRBJ1-1 and V is TRBV19; D unclear. The germline CDR1 and CDR2 sequences are LNHDA and SQIVND (reference sequence). V lost 6 bases, J lost 6 bases, and 14 bases lay in between. The CDR3 consists of 13 residues. The CDR3 sequence is CASSWTPGAEAFF. The CDR3 nucleotides read TGTGCCAGTAGCTGGACTCCTGGGGCTGAAGCTTTCTTT.

Ten or more counts support this clonotype. The chain is built from TRBV7-8 and TRBJ2-1; TRBD2 agrees at 7 bases. Germline V CDR1 and CDR2: SGHVS, FQNEAQ. The CDR3 has 13 amino acids. Unmatched junction bases numbered 13, after V lost 7 bases and J lost 13 bases. CDR3 sequence (DNA): TGTGCCAGCACCCTATTATCGGGGGGTCCACAGTTCTTC. Translation gives CASTLLSGGPQFF.

The sample holds many counts of this clonotype. The chain joins TRBV5-1 to TRBJ2-1; D is uncertain. The CDR3 runs 14 residues. Trimming removed 0 bases from V and 4 bases from J, with 8 bases in between. Per the germline V gene, CDR1 is SGHRS and CDR2 is YFSETQ. CDR3 amino acids: CASSLGTVYNEQFF. The CDR3 DNA reads TGCGCCAGCAGCTTGGGGACCGTTTACAATGAGCAGTTCTTC.

In this sample, this clonotype turned up many times. V usage is TRBV20-1 and J usage is TRBJ2-7; tentatively, D is TRBD2 (6 bases). Germline CDR1 reads DFQATT; CDR2 reads SNEGSKA (reference sequence). The CDR3 length is 15 residues. With 5 bases removed from V and 4 bases from J, the gap between germline ends came to 21 bases. CDR3 region: CSASPGHGGVYEQYF. The CDR3 bases are TGCAGTGCTTCTCCTGGACACGGAGGGGTATACGAGCAGTACTTC.

This clonotype was counted many times. The J gene is TRBJ1-5, the V gene TRBV5-5; 7 bases are a match to TRBD1. The V gene end was trimmed by 2 bases and the J gene end by 4 bases; junction bases not matched to a gene: 6. This CDR3 has 15 amino acids. Germline CDR1 SGHKS, CDR2 YYEKEE (reference sequence). The CDR3 is CASSFIRGLNQPQHF. Here the CDR3 DNA reads TGTGCCAGCAGCTTTATAAGGGGGCTGAATCAGCCCCAGCATTTT.

This clonotype occurred many times. The gene calls are TRBV7-8 and TRBJ2-3; 12 bases map to TRBD2. Losses at the gene ends were 3 bases for V and 2 bases for J; bases not matched to a gene: 3. CDR3 size: 16 residues. CDR1 is SGHVS and CDR2 is FQNEAQ in the germline V gene. The CDR3 is CASSLRLAGVTDTQYF. The DNA for the CDR3 is TGTGCCAGCAGCTTGAGACTAGCGGGAGTCACAGATACGCAGTATTTT.

This clonotype was seen many times. The chain combines TRBV5-8 with TRBJ2-5, with 11 bases aligning to TRBD2. After removal of 3 bases from V and 2 bases from J, the junction contained 6 bases not matched to a gene. Germline CDR1 reads SGHTS; CDR2 reads YDEGEE. The CDR3 is 16 amino acids. The DNA for the CDR3 is TGTGCCAGCAGCTCCGGGGGGACTAGCGGTCAAGAGACCCAGTACTTC. This sequence encodes CASSSGGTSGQETQYF. Looking up the rest from reference TRBV5-8 and TRBJ2-5 gives the full variable domain: EAGVTQSPTHLIKTRGQQATLRCSPISGHTSVYWYQQALGLGLQFLLWYDEGEERNRGNFPPRFSGRQFPNYSSELNVNALELEDSALYLCASSSGGTSGQETQYFGPGTRLLVL.

At least ten counts were recorded for this clonotype. This CDR3 is CASSGGLALEQFF. In DNA, the CDR3 is TGCGCCAGCAGCGGAGGACTAGCCCTTGAGCAGTTCTTC. The chain recombines TRBV5-1 with TRBJ2-1; TRBD2 matches at 8 bases. Trimming at V came to 4 bases and at J to 9 bases, leaving 6 bases not matched to a gene. From germline, CDR1 is SGHRS and CDR2 YFSETQ. CDR3 length equals 13 residues.

There are a few counts of this clonotype. V gene TRBV10-2 combines with J gene TRBJ2-1, with 11 nucleotides matching TRBD2. Unmatched junction bases numbered 6, after V lost 6 bases and J lost 5 bases. This CDR3 has 15 amino acids. Germline CDR1 reads WSHSY; CDR2 reads SAAADI. Here the CDR3 reads CASRTGTSGHNEQFF. The CDR3 DNA follows: TGCGCCAGCAGGACCGGGACTAGCGGCCACAATGAGCAGTTCTTC.